What follows is one TCR beta chain and its context. This entry is derived from a study of chemoradiotherapy in HPV16-positive cancers. Assay used: immunoSEQ multiplex PCR; TCRdb lists only in-frame clones, some missing. The table shows 17,000 or so clones, with about 74% occurring only once. Repeated repertoire sampling spanned the course of chemoradiotherapy. This receptor was obtained from a human donor with HPV-associated anogenital cancer. The source material was tumor tissue, sampled from a patient who underwent chemoradiotherapy.

The DNA for the CDR3 is TGTGCCTGGCAAAAAGGGTGGTTATACCGCACAGATACGCAGTATTTT. It encodes CAWQKGWLYRTDTQYF. The chain is built from TRBV30 and TRBJ2-3; D gene unclear. The CDR3 has 16 amino acids. Germline V gene sequence: CDR1 GTSNPN, CDR2 SVGIG (reference sequence). Trimming shortened V by 5 bases and J by 1 base, and 19 bases separated the two germline ends.